What follows is one T cell receptor (beta chain) and its context. This clone came up once. The target of this receptor is not known. Qualities for individual bases were not recorded, and no much larger clone is one base off. The data derive from a study of Ad26.COV2.S vaccination and SARS-CoV-2 variants (TCRdb year 2021). Context from the whole study: Donors in the vaccine arm were drawn from COV1001, a multicentre, randomized, double-blind, placebo-controlled phase I-IIa trial testing Ad26.COV2.S in healthy adults. Dosing of Ad26.COV2.S was intramuscular, at either 5x10^10 or 1x10^11 viral particles, delivered as one shot or as two shots spaced 56 days apart. Sequencing of the TCRbeta repertoire served to evaluate the specificity and breadth of SARS-CoV-2-reactive T cell receptors following Ad26.COV2.S vaccination. A total of around 32 samples were included in the TCR-sequenced set, comprising around 19 Ad26.COV2.S vaccine recipients, 5 placebo recipients and 8 SARS-CoV-2 convalescent individuals. Participants in the trial were split at random into five groups of five each, receiving low-dose or high-dose Ad26.COV2.S once or twice, or else placebo on both occasions. Investigators remained blinded to trial group allocation during experiments and outcome assessment.

Per the publication, the treatment or condition label means: approximately 18 received Ad26.COV2.S at low or high dose, single or two shots; roughly 5 received placebo; per-sample allocation not given. For vaccine and placebo recipients, the sequenced repertoires came from samples collected on day 63 after the first injection. In Cohort 1b, 25 to 30 adults aged 18-55 years were enrolled at a single site in Boston, USA, between 29 July and 7 August 2020. Ad26.COV2.S was a replication-incompetent adenovirus type 26 vector expressing a prefusion-stabilized SARS-CoV-2 spike protein from the original Wuhan strain. What the study reported, not specific to this receptor: After vaccination, substantial breadth of spike-specific CD8+ and CD4+ T cell responses was reported. The study lacked the statistical power to compare responses across vaccine doses or regimens. Comparable non-spike TCR breadth was observed between vaccine and placebo recipients, consistent with only spike being contained in the vaccine. The authors noted that the TCR breadth and depth analyses may have underestimated total T cell responses. Compared with placebo recipients, Ad26.COV2.S recipients showed higher spike-specific TCR breadth (P = 0.0014).

From the cysteine up to the phenylalanine, the CDR3 has a length of 15 residues. Solely the CDR3 DNA is kept, with 45 bases framed from the first base. V is reduced by 5 bases and J by 2 bases, leaving a spacing of 13 bases between them. Taken from the germline V gene, the CDR1 and CDR2 loops are MNHEY and SVGEGT. The immunoSEQ Assay was the method used to sequence TCRbeta CDR3 regions. After extraction, genomic DNA underwent amplification by bias-controlled multiplex PCR, followed by high-throughput sequencing. In the original analysis: To quantify the absolute abundance of each unique TCRbeta CDR3 region, sequences were collapsed and filtered. T cell fraction was estimated by normalizing TCRbeta template counts to usable DNA, with usable DNA measured through amplification of reference genes found in all nucleated cells. Repertoire TCRs were annotated as SARS-CoV-2-specific by exact matching of V gene, CDR3 amino acid sequence and J gene to a known reactive TCR set. The reference SARS-CoV-2 TCR set was derived from MIRA and filtered for enrichment in COVID-19-positive ImmuneCODE repertoires, a step that removed public or cross-reactive TCRs. Using the MIRA antigens, annotated TCRs were further analysed by specific ORF or by position within an ORF. Breadth was defined as the number of annotated unique rearrangements divided by the total number of unique productive rearrangements, and depth was defined as the summed frequency of the annotated unique rearrangements. Group comparisons of TCR breadth used two-sided Wilcoxon rank-sum tests. TCRdb limited this immuneACCESS table to in-frame rearrangements with V and J called. A share of clones is missing; checked studies link under half to unresolved V genes, and the rest is unexplained. V, J and clone size derive from that table, while D and trimming were established from the DNA sequence. Present in this sample are about 680,000 clones, roughly nine tenths of which were seen just once. In total, the top ten clones hold about 1.5% of the sample.

The receptor was derived from a person aged 18-65 years who received the Ad26.COV2.S COVID-19 vaccine or a placebo. The sample here was peripheral blood, taken in a trial of Ad26.COV2.S vaccine versus placebo. The receptor chain draws on TRBV6-2 or TRBV6-3 and TRBJ2-1, with no confidently assigned D gene. The DNA sequence is as follows: TGTGCCAGCAGTCGAGACGCCCAGCCCTACAATGAGCAGTTCTTC. It specifies CASSRDAQPYNEQFF.